The entry that follows covers one TCR beta chain sequence. Treatment described: roughly 20 received Ad26.COV2.S at low or high dose, single or two shots; several received placebo; per-sample allocation not given. Sampling was done on day 63 after the first vaccine or placebo injection. The length of the CDR3 is 13 residues. Per germline, CDR1 MNHEY and CDR2 SMNVEV (reference sequence). Trimming stripped 5 bases from V and 6 bases from J, with 11 bases between. The data were obtained in a study of Ad26.COV2.S vaccination and SARS-CoV-2 variants. This table comes from immunoSEQ multiplex PCR, and its TCRdb copy is limited to in-frame clones, with some not included. The data show hundreds of thousands of clones, 80% to 95% seen once.

The sequences come from peripheral blood, collected in a trial of Ad26.COV2.S vaccine versus placebo. The chain employs TRBV27 and TRBJ1-5; D unclear. The TCR originated in a person between 18 and 65 years old who received the Ad26.COV2.S COVID-19 vaccine or a placebo. In nucleotides, the CDR3 is TGTGCCAGCAGTCTCTCAACACGTCAGCCCCAGCATTTT. Protein product: CASSLSTRQPQHF.